A single sample is the source of the 16 T cell receptor beta chains below, sequenced in a study of blood T cell repertoires in COVID-19. Repertoires were generated with immunoSEQ multiplex PCR, while TCRdb's copy carries only in-frame clones and drops some. Of over 150,000 clones listed, approximately 91% are singletons. What was sequenced was peripheral blood. Every receptor here comes from a man aged 18 to 29 with acute or convalescent COVID-19.

The chain employs TRBV28 and TRBJ2-5; TRBD2 matches at 9 bases. Germline V CDR1 and CDR2: MDHEN, SYDVKM. Trimming at V came to 5 bases and at J to 3 bases, leaving 10 bases not matched to a gene. This CDR3 is 16 amino acids long. The CDR3 DNA is TGTGCCAGCAGTCTCTCACTAGCGGGCTCCGAAGAGACCCAGTACTTC. It is translated as CASSLSLAGSEETQYF.

The CDR3 protein is CASSVEGAGRGYTF. The DNA for the CDR3 is TGTGCCAGCAGCGTAGAGGGGGCAGGGCGTGGCTACACCTTC. This chain links TRBV9 with TRBJ1-2, with 7 bases lining up with TRBD1. V was pared by 0 bases and J by 7 bases, with 6 bases of the junction left unmatched. The CDR3 is 14 residues long. CDR1 and CDR2 from the germline V gene are SGDLS and YYNGEE.

This sequence joins TRBV5-1 and TRBJ2-2; the D gene is possibly TRBD1 (5 bases). In germline, CDR1 is SGHRS, CDR2 YFSETQ. The ends were cut back, 3 bases at V and 3 bases at J, with 9 bases in the middle. The CDR3 contains 14 residues. CDR3 coding DNA: TGCGCCAGCAGCTGGAGACAGTACACCGGGGAGCTGTTTTTT. Protein sequence: CASSWRQYTGELFF.

The genes are TRBV24-1 and TRBJ2-7; 7 nucleotides match TRBD1. The germline V gene encodes CDR1 KGHDR and CDR2 SFDVKD. The CDR3 totals 16 residues. Trimming cost V 1 base and J 2 bases; bases outside gene matches: 7. CDR3 protein: CATSDFAETGTYEQYF. CDR3 DNA sequence: TGTGCCACCAGTGATTTTGCCGAGACAGGGACCTACGAGCAGTACTTC.

This clone showed up just once. V gene TRBV7-9 combines with J gene TRBJ1-1; 8 bases line up with TRBD1. After removal of 2 bases from V and 11 bases from J, the junction contained 7 bases not matched to a gene. Germline V CDR1 and CDR2: SEHNR, FQNEAQ (reference sequence). The CDR3 has 13 amino acids. The CDR3 DNA follows: TGTGCCAGCAGCTTATACGCGGACAGGGACGCTTTCTTT. This translates into CASSLYADRDAFF.

The chain employs TRBV18 and TRBJ1-2, with D perhaps matching TRBD1 (6 bases). The V gene's germline CDR1 is KGHSH and CDR2 LQKENI. This CDR3 is 14 amino acids long. Trimming pared 6 bases from V and 0 bases from J, leaving 11 bases between. In DNA, the CDR3 is TGTGCCAGCTCCCCCAGGGGAGCTAACTATGGCTACACCTTC. Its protein is CASSPRGANYGYTF.

CDR3 sequence: CASGVGWTGLNTEAFF. CDR3 nucleotides: TGTGCCAGCGGCGTAGGTTGGACAGGGCTGAACACTGAAGCTTTCTTT. V usage is TRBV7-9 and J usage is TRBJ1-1; TRBD1 matches at 8 bases. CDR1 is SEHNR and CDR2 is FQNEAQ in the germline V gene (reference sequence). V dropped 8 bases and J dropped 0; count of bases not matched to a gene: 11. The CDR3 runs 16 residues.

The rearrangement links TRBV5-1 to TRBJ1-1, with a tentative D call TRBD1 (6 bases). V lost 4 bases to trimming and J lost 4 bases, with 20 bases between them. Germline assignment: CDR1 SGHRS and CDR2 YFSETQ. This CDR3 is built from 16 residues. CDR3 coding DNA: TGCGCCAGCAGCCAGGGACACCCTCAGTGGGGCACTGAAGCTTTCTTT. Encoded protein: CASSQGHPQWGTEAFF.

This clone was seen a single time. This CDR3 is CASSILRGLHTEAFF. CDR3 DNA: TGTGCCAGTAGTATCCTCAGGGGGCTGCACACTGAAGCTTTCTTT. This chain joins TRBV19 and TRBJ1-1; 8 positions agree with TRBD1. The CDR3 is made up of 15 amino acids. Trimming cost V 3 bases and J 3 bases; bases outside gene matches: 6. The germline gives CDR1 LNHDA, CDR2 SQIVND (reference sequence).

This chain uses TRBV7-9 with TRBJ1-6; TRBD1 agrees at 8 bases. CDR1 SEHNR and CDR2 FQNEAQ come from the germline V gene (reference sequence). The CDR3 is made up of 15 amino acids. Trimming removed 5 bases from V and 8 bases from J; junction bases left unmatched: 8. CDR3 DNA sequence: TGTGCCAGCAGCCACGGACAGGGCGACCATTCACCCCTCCACTTT. Protein: CASSHGQGDHSPLHF.

The rearrangement uses TRBV5-4 and TRBJ2-3; perhaps TRBD1 as D (6 bases). The CDR3 has 16 amino acids. The germline V gene has CDR1 SGHNT and CDR2 YYREEE (reference sequence). The V end lost 2 bases, the J end lost 3 bases, and 16 bases lay between the germline ends. This CDR3 is CASSFPTGQLTDTQYF. CDR3 in DNA: TGTGCCAGCAGCTTCCCGACTGGACAGTTAACAGATACGCAGTATTTT.

In its sample, this clone was seen once. The chain joins TRBV7-8 to TRBJ1-1; 9 bases are a match to TRBD1. The junction had 3 bases not matched to a gene; V was cut back by 5 bases and J by 5 bases. Germline V CDR1 and CDR2: SGHVS, FQNEAQ. This CDR3 has 13 amino acids. The CDR3 DNA sequence: TGTGCCAGCAGCGCGGGACAGGGAACTGAAGCTTTCTTT. Encoded protein: CASSAGQGTEAFF.

The V call is TRBV11-2, the J call TRBJ2-5; 9 positions agree with TRBD1. The CDR3 extends over 16 amino acids. CDR1 is SGHAT, CDR2 FQNNGV, per germline. The V gene end was trimmed by 4 bases and the J gene end by 7 bases; junction bases not matched to a gene: 13. The DNA of the CDR3 is TGTGCCAGCAGCTACATACAGGGGGCAGGAAGGGGGACCCAGTACTTC. This codes for CASSYIQGAGRGTQYF.

In its sample, this clone is medium-sized (0.01 to 0.1%). This chain connects TRBV7-9 to TRBJ2-5, with D maybe TRBD1 (6 bases). Per germline, CDR1 SEHNR and CDR2 FQNEAQ (reference sequence). This CDR3 has 12 amino acids. Trimming shortened V by 4 bases and J by 4 bases, and 7 bases separated the two germline ends. CDR3 in DNA: TGTGCCAGCAGCTCCAGGGGAGAGACCCAGTACTTC. Amino acids: CASSSRGETQYF.

The genes are TRBV5-1 and TRBJ2-5; no reliable D call. V was clipped by 1 base and J by 1 base, with 8 bases between them. Germline-derived CDR1 and CDR2 are SGHRS and YFSETQ. The CDR3 loop spans 14 amino acids. The CDR3 region is CASSLIEIQETQYF. The CDR3 DNA follows: TGCGCCAGCAGCTTGATAGAAATCCAAGAGACCCAGTACTTC.

The rearrangement uses TRBV5-1 and TRBJ2-1, with 8 bases matching TRBD1. Losses at the gene ends were 3 bases for V and 5 bases for J; bases not matched to a gene: 10. Looked up from germline, CDR1 is SGHRS and CDR2 is YFSETQ. The CDR3 totals 16 residues. CDR3 nucleotide sequence: TGCGCCAGCAGCTCGACAGGGGAAATACCCGACAATGAGCAGTTCTTC. Encoded protein: CASSSTGEIPDNEQFF.